This TCR beta chain is from a study of neoadjuvant nivolumab and ipilimumab in lung cancer. Sequenced by immunoSEQ multiplex PCR; TCRdb stores in-frame clones only, minus some. The sample lists around 17,000 clones, 65% to 85% occurring once. Study-wide results and caveats: Resected tumors had greater TCR richness and clonality than uninvolved lung. Pretherapy blood TCR richness correlated positively with resected tumor richness.

V dropped 4 bases and J dropped 4 bases, with 12 bases sitting between them. The CDR3 extends over 14 amino acids. Germline values: CDR1 MNHEY, CDR2 SVGAGI. For this clone: The antigen remains undetermined.

The starting material was tumor tissue, obtained after neoadjuvant nivolumab, alone or with ipilimumab, at or shortly before surgery. The clonotype originates from an adult with non-small cell lung cancer. The chain carries TRBV6-5 and TRBJ2-3; D is perhaps TRBD1 (6 bases). CDR3 DNA sequence: TGTGCCAGCAGTTCCGGGACAAAGGCAGATACGCAGTATTTT. Protein sequence: CASSSGTKADTQYF.